Following are 23 T cell receptor beta chains from one sample sequenced in a study of blood T cell repertoires in COVID-19. Libraries were prepared by immunoSEQ multiplex PCR; TCRdb keeps only in-frame clonotypes and omits some of them. The sample has about 57,000 clones; around 80% are singletons. Sequencing input: peripheral blood. Receptors originate from a man aged 55 to 70 with acute or convalescent COVID-19.

DNA for the CDR3: TGTGCCAGCACCGCCGGGCTGGGGGGTGGCAATCAGCCCCAGCATTTT. It encodes CASTAGLGGGNQPQHF. The chain is built from TRBV11-2 and TRBJ1-5; tentative D call: TRBD1 (5 bases). V was trimmed by 7 bases and J by 2 bases, leaving 18 bases between them. Germline loops: CDR1 SGHAT, CDR2 FQNNGV. The CDR3 runs to 16 residues. The whole variable domain, filled in from reference TRBV11-2 and TRBJ1-5, reads EAGVAQSPRYKIIEKRQSVAFWCNPISGHATLYWYQQILGQGPKLLIQFQNNGVVDDSQLPKDRFSAERLKGVDSTLKIQPAKLEDSAVYLCASTAGLGGGNQPQHFGDGTRLSIL.

The chain recombines TRBV30 with TRBJ2-7, with D possibly TRBD2 on 6 matching bases. Germline V gene data show CDR1 as GTSNPN and CDR2 as SVGIG (reference sequence). The ends were cut back, 0 bases at V and 6 bases at J, with 18 bases in the middle. This CDR3 has 15 amino acids. The DNA for the CDR3 is TGTGCCTGGAGTGTGAAAGATTCGCTGGGGGGCGAGCAGTACTTC. This translates into CAWSVKDSLGGEQYF.

The rearrangement uses TRBV4-2 and TRBJ2-1, with a weak D call TRBD1 (5 bases). The CDR3 has 14 residues. Germline CDR1 reads LGHNA; CDR2 reads YNFKEQ. V was trimmed by 0 bases and J by 8 bases, leaving 11 bases between them. The CDR3 sequence is CASSQDRQSDEQFF. CDR3 DNA: TGTGCCAGCAGCCAAGATAGACAGTCAGATGAGCAGTTCTTC.

This rearrangement joins TRBV11-3 to TRBJ2-1; perhaps TRBD1 as D (5 bases). V was trimmed by 8 bases and J by 8 bases, leaving 16 bases between them. Germline values: CDR1 SGHNT, CDR2 YENEEA. The CDR3 sequence is 13 residues long. This CDR3 is CASQDNLQDEQFF. The CDR3 coding sequence is TGTGCCAGCCAGGATAACCTACAGGATGAGCAGTTCTTC.

V is TRBV14 and J is TRBJ2-5; possibly TRBD2 for D (5 bases). The CDR3 sequence is 16 residues long. The ends were cut back, 4 bases at V and 7 bases at J, with 22 bases in the middle. The V gene's germline CDR1 is SGHDN and CDR2 FVKESK. The CDR3 DNA is TGTGCCAGCAGCCTACGGACTCTCCGGGCGGCGGGGACCCAGTACTTC. Protein sequence: CASSLRTLRAAGTQYF.

The V and J genes are TRBV18 and TRBJ2-7; D call uncertain. Trimming took off 0 bases at V and 4 bases at J, with 10 bases between the two ends. This CDR3 is built from 14 residues. Germline CDR1 and CDR2: KGHSH and LQKENI. The CDR3 sequence is CASSPPAVLYEQYF. CDR3 coding DNA: TGTGCCAGCTCACCACCGGCGGTCCTATACGAGCAGTACTTC.

This sequence joins TRBV4-2 and TRBJ1-6; the D gene is possibly TRBD1 (5 bases). Trimming left V 0 bases short and J 7 bases short, with 16 bases between. This CDR3 is built from 17 residues. The germline CDR1 and CDR2 sequences are LGHNA and YNFKEQ. CDR3 DNA: TGTGCCAGCAGCCAAGAGACCGGCGGGACTGCGAATTCACCCCTCCACTTT. Translation: CASSQETGGTANSPLHF.

V is TRBV7-3 and J is TRBJ2-2; D is unresolved. Germline values: CDR1 SGHTA, CDR2 FQGTGA. V dropped 5 bases and J dropped 5 bases, with 6 bases sitting between them. This CDR3 contains 12 residues. Here the CDR3 DNA reads TGTGCCAGCAGCCCTCGTACCGGGGAGCTGTTTTTT. Encoded protein: CASSPRTGELFF.

This rearrangement joins TRBV2 to TRBJ2-2; 11 nucleotides align to TRBD1. The CDR3 is 14 residues long. V was clipped by 10 bases and J by 3 bases; unmatched bases: 4. Germline V gives CDR1 SNHLY, CDR2 FYNNEI. This chain's CDR3 is CATGQGDDTGELFF. CDR3 DNA: TGTGCCACGGGACAGGGGGACGACACCGGGGAGCTGTTTTTT.

The chain joins TRBV7-9 to TRBJ2-7, with D possibly being TRBD2 (5 bases). The CDR3 covers 12 residues. Trimming cost V 5 bases and J 2 bases, with 7 bases left between them. CDR1 is SEHNR and CDR2 is FQNEAQ in the germline V gene (reference sequence). CDR3 bases: TGTGCCAGCAGCCGGACTCCCTACGAGCAGTACTTC. Translation gives CASSRTPYEQYF.

The chain couples TRBV18 to TRBJ2-1; the match to TRBD1 covers 7 bases. The V and J ends lost 2 bases and 3 bases, in that order; junction bases with no gene match: 4. In germline, CDR1 is KGHSH, CDR2 LQKENI. This CDR3 has 15 amino acids. The CDR3 nucleotides are TGTGCCAGCTCACCAATCCAGGGGGACTACAATGAGCAGTTCTTC. It encodes CASSPIQGDYNEQFF.

The V and J genes are TRBV28 and TRBJ2-2, with TRBD2 matching 7 bases. Germline lookup yields CDR1 MDHEN and CDR2 SYDVKM. After removal of 0 bases from V and 5 bases from J, the junction contained 3 bases not matched to a gene. This CDR3 has 15 amino acids. CDR3 in amino acids: CASSLWGGRTGELFF. The CDR3 bases are TGTGCCAGCAGTTTATGGGGCGGGAGAACCGGGGAGCTGTTTTTT.

This chain uses TRBV2 with TRBJ2-5; D call uncertain. V lost 8 bases and J 3 bases, leaving 10 bases between the germline ends. Germline CDR1 and CDR2: SNHLY and FYNNEI. The CDR3 has 12 amino acids. The CDR3 sequence: CASGEGEETQYF. CDR3 DNA sequence: TGTGCCAGCGGGGAAGGAGAAGAGACCCAGTACTTC. Full variable domain (outside the CDR3, taken from reference TRBV2 and TRBJ2-5): EPEVTQTPSHQVTQMGQEVILRCVPISNHLYFYWYRQILGQKVEFLVSFYNNEISEKSEIFDDQFSVERPDGSNFTLKIRSTKLEDSAMYFCASGEGEETQYFGPGTRLLVL.

This chain joins TRBV5-1 and TRBJ2-1; maybe TRBD1 (5 bases). The CDR3 is made up of 16 amino acids. CDR1 SGHRS and CDR2 YFSETQ come from the germline V gene. Deletions cut 8 bases from V and 3 bases from J, with 21 bases between. The CDR3 region is CASQPAGNSHYNEQFF. In DNA form, the CDR3 reads TGCGCCAGTCAGCCTGCAGGGAATAGCCACTACAATGAGCAGTTCTTC.

This sequence joins TRBV5-1 and TRBJ2-3, with 9 bases that match TRBD1. The V gene end was trimmed by 4 bases and the J gene end by 4 bases; junction bases not matched to a gene: 7. This CDR3 region has 15 residues. Germline V gene sequence: CDR1 SGHRS, CDR2 YFSETQ. The CDR3 loop reads CASSTPDRGPDTQYF. CDR3 in DNA: TGCGCCAGCAGCACCCCGGACAGGGGCCCAGATACGCAGTATTTT.

The J gene is TRBJ1-3, the V gene TRBV24-1, with 11 bases identical to TRBD1. J gave up 7 bases and V 0 bases, and 1 base lay outside the gene matches. Looked up from germline, CDR1 is KGHDR and CDR2 is SFDVKD. CDR3 length: 15 amino acids. CDR3 protein: CATSDLRTGGNTIYF. For the CDR3, the DNA is TGTGCCACCAGTGATTTGAGGACAGGGGGCAACACCATATATTTT.

V and J are TRBV30 and TRBJ2-7; D is possibly TRBD2 (6 bases). CDR1 and CDR2 from the germline V gene are GTSNPN and SVGIG (reference sequence). The CDR3 spans 14 residues. Trimming shortened V by 3 bases and J by 4 bases, and 16 bases separated the two germline ends. CDR3 nucleotide sequence: TGTGCCTGGAGGAGGTGGGGGGAAACGTACGAGCAGTACTTC. Translating gives CAWRRWGETYEQYF.

This clone was found a few times. V is TRBV18 and J is TRBJ1-2; 8 nucleotides agree with TRBD1. Germline CDR1 reads KGHSH; CDR2 reads LQKENI. CDR3 length: 15 amino acids. The trim removed 4 bases at V and 4 bases at J, leaving 8 bases unmatched. CDR3 protein: CASSLKGQGAYGYTF. CDR3 sequence (DNA): TGTGCCAGCTCACTAAAAGGACAGGGAGCCTATGGCTACACCTTC.

V is TRBV21-1 and J is TRBJ2-4; the tabulated D call, TRBD2, remains unverified against the DNA. TRBV21-1 is a pseudogene locus. The CDR3 contains 20 residues. CDR3 amino acids: CASSKPDRPGREIAKNIQYF. CDR3 nucleotides: TGTGCCAGCAGCAAGCCAGACCGGCCGGGGAGGGAAATAGCCAAAAACATTCAGTACTTC.

The V and J genes are TRBV28 and TRBJ2-7, with 9 bases that match TRBD1. The junction had 10 bases not matched to a gene; V was cut back by 5 bases and J by 5 bases. Germline V gene lookup returns CDR1 MDHEN and CDR2 SYDVKM. The CDR3 is 15 amino acids. In nucleotides, the CDR3 is TGTGCCAGCAGTGCCGTGGACAGGGGAGGAGACGAGCAGTACTTC. It encodes CASSAVDRGGDEQYF.

V is TRBV19 and J is TRBJ1-3; D remains unclear. Trimming cost V 7 bases and J 0 bases, with 7 bases left between them. This CDR3 spans 13 amino acids. Germline CDR1 reads LNHDA; CDR2 reads SQIVND (reference sequence). The CDR3 sequence: CASTFRSGNTIYF. CDR3 nucleotide sequence: TGTGCCAGTACTTTCCGCTCTGGAAACACCATATATTTT.

V is TRBV2 and J is TRBJ2-1, with TRBD1 matching over 10 bases. The V gene end was trimmed by 8 bases and the J gene end by 7 bases; junction bases not matched to a gene: 8. The CDR3 covers 14 residues. CDR1 SNHLY and CDR2 FYNNEI come from the germline V gene. The CDR3 region is CASQTLDRGNEQFF. The CDR3 nucleotides read TGTGCCAGCCAAACTCTGGACAGGGGGAATGAGCAGTTCTTC.

The V gene is TRBV3-1 (or the pseudogene TRBV3-2), the J gene TRBJ2-5; 7 nucleotides align to TRBD1. This CDR3 contains 14 residues. Germline lookup yields CDR1 LGHDT and CDR2 YNNKEL (reference sequence). V shed 4 bases, J shed 3 bases, and the junction held 5 bases outside the gene matches. CDR3 in DNA: TGTGCCAGCAGCCTCGGACAGGCTAAAGAGACCCAGTACTTC. This gives the protein CASSLGQAKETQYF.